What follows are 18 T cell receptor beta chains derived from one specimen sequenced in a study of blood T cell repertoires in COVID-19. Clones were sequenced by immunoSEQ multiplex PCR, and TCRdb holds only the in-frame ones, with some missing. This sample carries 200,000 to 300,000 clones, roughly 80% of them seen once, and the ten largest clones take about 8.1%. What was sequenced was peripheral blood. These receptors came from an elderly man with acute or convalescent COVID-19.

V gene TRBV6-5 combines with J gene TRBJ1-4, with D possibly being TRBD1 (5 bases). This CDR3 has 15 residues. Looked up from germline, CDR1 is MNHEY and CDR2 is SVGAGI. V lost 3 bases and J lost 3, with 11 bases in between. CDR3 nucleotide sequence: TGTGCCAGCAGTTATTCCGCAGGGTCTAATGAAAAACTGTTTTTT. This codes for CASSYSAGSNEKLFF.

The CDR3 DNA follows: TGCGCCAGCAGCTTGGGACAGATAGGCACTGAAGCTTTCTTT. Protein product: CASSLGQIGTEAFF. This rearrangement joins TRBV5-1 to TRBJ1-1, with D tentatively TRBD1 (5 bases). Germline lookup yields CDR1 SGHRS and CDR2 YFSETQ. This CDR3 has 14 amino acids. V lost 0 bases to trimming and J lost 4 bases, with 10 bases between them.

V and J are TRBV6-5 and TRBJ1-5, with 8 bases fitting TRBD1. CDR1 and CDR2 (germline): MNHEY, SVGAGI. The CDR3 loop spans 14 amino acids. The V gene end was trimmed by 5 bases and the J gene end by 6 bases; junction bases not matched to a gene: 6. CDR3 nucleotides: TGTGCCAGCAGTAAGGACAGGGTGCGTCAGCCCCAGCATTTT. This gives the protein CASSKDRVRQPQHF.

This chain links TRBV2 with TRBJ2-4, with 7 nucleotides matching TRBD1. Losses at the gene ends were 7 bases for V and 1 base for J; bases not matched to a gene: 4. This CDR3 contains 14 residues. Germline-derived CDR1 and CDR2 are SNHLY and FYNNEI. CDR3 bases: TGTGCCAGCACCCCGACAGGGGCCAAAAACATTCAGTACTTC. Its protein product is CASTPTGAKNIQYF.

As to this clone: One junction end does not reproduce the germline sequence, and a read error may be involved. This chain connects TRBV7-2 to TRBJ1-5, with TRBD1 matching 8 bases. The length of the CDR3 is 14 residues. Germline-derived CDR1 and CDR2 are SGHTA and FQGNSA. CDR3 DNA: TGTGCCAGCAGCTTAAGGACAGGGAATCAACCCCAGCATTTT. As protein: CASSLRTGNQPQHF.

J is TRBJ1-1 and V is TRBV30; 9 nucleotides align to TRBD1. The germline V gene encodes CDR1 GTSNPN and CDR2 SVGIG (reference sequence). V shed 4 bases and J 0 bases; nucleotides not matched to a gene: 6. This CDR3 is 15 amino acids long. CDR3 amino acids: CAWTRDRAMNTEAFF. The CDR3 DNA sequence: TGTGCCTGGACTCGGGACAGGGCGATGAACACTGAAGCTTTCTTT.

The sample holds one count of this clone. This chain uses TRBV24-1 with TRBJ1-2, with D maybe TRBD1 (5 bases). Germline CDR1 KGHDR, CDR2 SFDVKD. The CDR3 totals 12 residues. Deletions cut 5 bases from V and 4 bases from J, with 7 bases between. The CDR3 region has the DNA TGTGCCACCAGTGGGACAAGCTATGGCTACACCTTC. Protein: CATSGTSYGYTF.

This chain connects TRBV7-2 to TRBJ2-3, with D perhaps TRBD1 (6 bases). The germline gives CDR1 SGHTA, CDR2 FQGNSA. The ends were cut back, 5 bases at V and 4 bases at J, with 13 bases in the middle. The CDR3 totals 14 residues. CDR3: CASSPGVKADTQYF. CDR3 DNA: TGTGCCAGCAGCCCAGGGGTAAAGGCAGATACGCAGTATTTT.

This chain connects TRBV12-3 or TRBV12-4 to TRBJ2-7; weak D call: TRBD1 (7 bases). Trimming shortened V by 8 bases and J by 3 bases, and 14 bases separated the two germline ends. This CDR3 is 13 amino acids long. In DNA form, the CDR3 reads TGTGCCAGCGCGGGGACAGTGAGCTACGAGCAGTACTTC. This translates into CASAGTVSYEQYF.

This chain connects TRBV29-1 to TRBJ2-5; 11 nucleotides line up with TRBD1. The CDR3 is 13 amino acids. Germline assignment: CDR1 SQVTM and CDR2 ANQGSEA. With 6 bases clipped from V and 4 bases from J, the junction kept 4 bases outside the gene matches. CDR3 protein: CSVGTGGRETQYF. The CDR3 DNA reads TGCAGCGTGGGGACAGGGGGAAGAGAGACCCAGTACTTC.

J is TRBJ2-3 and V is TRBV27; 9 nucleotides align to TRBD1. Germline V CDR1 and CDR2: MNHEY, SMNVEV (reference sequence). The CDR3 has 15 amino acids. The V and J ends lost 1 base and 5 bases, in that order; junction bases with no gene match: 4. CDR3 nucleotides: TGTGCCAGCAGTTTATTAGGGACAGGGATAGATACGCAGTATTTT. As protein: CASSLLGTGIDTQYF.

V is TRBV24-1 and J is TRBJ2-3, with 11 bases that match TRBD2. Germline CDR1 reads KGHDR; CDR2 reads SFDVKD. The CDR3 length is 20 residues. V lost 5 bases and J lost 0; bases outside the gene matches: 15. This CDR3 reads CATSAIGLAGGPFSTDTQYF. Written as DNA, the CDR3 is TGTGCCACCAGTGCAATAGGCCTAGCGGGGGGCCCATTTAGCACAGATACGCAGTATTTT.

The chain recombines TRBV7-2 with TRBJ2-2; a possible D gene is TRBD1 (5 bases). The CDR3 consists of 13 residues. Trimming removed 6 bases at V and 5 bases at J, with 10 bases between. Germline CDR1 SGHTA, CDR2 FQGNSA. CDR3 nucleotides: TGTGCCAGCAGTGGGAAGGGGACCGGGGAGCTGTTTTTT. Amino acids: CASSGKGTGELFF.

This clone appeared a few times. The chain uses TRBV6-2 or TRBV6-3 and TRBJ1-1; the D gene is possibly TRBD1 (6 bases). The CDR3 contains 14 residues. Germline V CDR1 and CDR2: MNHEY, SVGEGT. With 6 bases removed from V and 0 bases from J, the gap between germline ends came to 11 bases. CDR3 region: CASSPQGMNTEAFF. CDR3 sequence (DNA): TGTGCCAGCAGCCCACAGGGCATGAACACTGAAGCTTTCTTT.

This chain joins TRBV20-1 and TRBJ1-4, with 9 positions matching TRBD1. Germline CDR1 and CDR2: DFQATT and SNEGSKA (reference sequence). The CDR3 contains 11 residues. As DNA, the CDR3 is TGCAGCCCGGGACAGGGTGAAAAACTGTTTTTT. Translation gives CSPGQGEKLFF.

This rearrangement joins TRBV18 to TRBJ2-3; 7 bases fit TRBD2. V lost 3 bases, J lost 4 bases, and 7 bases stayed unmatched. The CDR3 has 15 residues. Germline V gene lookup returns CDR1 KGHSH and CDR2 LQKENI. Here the CDR3 reads CASSPVGGRSDTQYF. The CDR3 DNA is TGTGCCAGCTCACCGGTGGGAGGGCGATCAGATACGCAGTATTTT.

The chain joins TRBV6-6 to TRBJ2-4, with 10 bases matching TRBD1. The V gene end was trimmed by 7 bases and the J gene end by 10 bases; junction bases not matched to a gene: 13. Germline assignment: CDR1 MNHNY and CDR2 SVGAGI (reference sequence). CDR3 length equals 15 residues. CDR3 region: CASNHSDRGKGIQYF. CDR3 nucleotides: TGTGCCAGCAACCACTCGGACAGGGGGAAGGGGATTCAGTACTTC.

The chain couples TRBV19 to TRBJ1-1, with 8 bases that match TRBD1. Losses at the gene ends were 9 bases for V and 0 bases for J; bases not matched to a gene: 6. This CDR3 is built from 14 residues. CDR1 and CDR2 (germline): LNHDA, SQIVND (reference sequence). The CDR3 reads CASADRAMNTEAFF. The CDR3 DNA reads TGTGCCAGCGCGGACAGGGCAATGAACACTGAAGCTTTCTTT. The complete variable domain, with remaining parts taken from reference TRBV19 and TRBJ1-1, reads DGGITQSPKYLFRKEGQNVTLSCEQNLNHDAMYWYRQDPGQGLRLIYYSQIVNDFQKGDIAEGYSVSREKKESFPLTVTSAQKNPTAFYLCASADRAMNTEAFFGQGTRLTVV.